Below are 26 T cell receptor beta chains sequenced from a single sample in a study of cytomegalovirus exposure and HLA in healthy donors. Researchers ran the PCR with 60 Vbeta and 13 Jbeta primers. TCRdb keeps only in-frame clones here, not all; method: immunoSEQ multiplex PCR. The profile covers more than 110,000 clones, with around 80% appearing a single time and about 6.8% taken by the ten largest. Sequencing input: PBMCs. Source of these receptors: a middle-aged man in good health and CMV-seropositive.

CDR3 bases: TGTGCCAGCAGCTTGGCGGGGCTAGCGGGGGGGATTTCCTACAATGAGCAGTTCTTC. The encoded protein is CASSLAGLAGGISYNEQFF. This chain connects TRBV5-8 to TRBJ2-1; TRBD2 aligns across 12 bases. In germline, CDR1 is SGHTS, CDR2 YDEGEE. CDR3 length: 19 amino acids. V was clipped by 0 bases and J by 1 base; unmatched bases: 8.

V is TRBV19 and J is TRBJ1-1; D is unresolved. V was clipped by 2 bases and J by 2 bases, with 6 bases between them. CDR3 size: 13 residues. CDR1 and CDR2 (germline): LNHDA, SQIVND (reference sequence). CDR3 residues: CASSIQINTEAFF. The DNA of the CDR3 is TGTGCCAGTAGTATACAGATCAACACTGAAGCTTTCTTT.

J is TRBJ2-7 and V is TRBV7-2; no clear D. The germline V gene encodes CDR1 SGHTA and CDR2 FQGNSA. There are 15 residues in the CDR3. Trimming took off 2 bases at V and 2 bases at J, with 13 bases between the two ends. Here the CDR3 reads CASSLSSFTPYEQYF. DNA of the CDR3: TGTGCCAGCAGCTTATCCAGTTTTACCCCCTACGAGCAGTACTTC.

This chain joins TRBV5-4 and TRBJ2-1; 11 bases fit TRBD2. The CDR3 sequence is 17 residues long. After removal of 4 bases from V and 5 bases from J, the junction contained 11 bases not matched to a gene. Germline V gene data show CDR1 as SGHNT and CDR2 as YYREEE (reference sequence). Here the CDR3 DNA reads TGTGCCAGCAGCCCGGTGGAGGGGGGACTAGCGGACAATGAGCAGTTCTTC. Translation gives CASSPVEGGLADNEQFF.

CDR3 DNA sequence: TGCAGCGTTGATGACGGGGGACAGACCCAGTACTTC. Translating gives CSVDDGGQTQYF. The J gene is TRBJ2-5, the V gene TRBV29-1, with D possibly being TRBD2 (6 bases). Trimming stripped 3 bases from V and 6 bases from J, with 11 bases between. The CDR3 is 12 residues long. Germline-derived CDR1 and CDR2 are SQVTM and ANQGSEA.

The V call is TRBV30, the J call TRBJ2-5; 12 nucleotides align to TRBD1. The J call may be in error: the DNA end matches TRBJ2-7 better. The V gene's germline CDR1 is GTSNPN and CDR2 SVGIG (reference sequence). CDR3 length: 15 residues. The CDR3 DNA reads as TGTGCCTGGAGTGTTGGGACAGGGGGCCCCTACGAGCAGTACTTC. This codes for CAWSVGTGGPYEQYF.

The chain is built from TRBV5-4 and TRBJ2-7; D call uncertain. The V gene's germline CDR1 is SGHNT and CDR2 YYREEE (reference sequence). This CDR3 has 15 amino acids. V was cut by 7 bases and J by 0 bases, with 17 bases left in between. CDR3 in DNA: TGTGCCAGCGCTGAGGCGGCCACCCTCTCCTACGAGCAGTACTTC. Translated, it gives CASAEAATLSYEQYF.

The CDR3 coding sequence is TGTGCCAGCAGTGAAGGTGTGGCAGGTCATAATCAGCCCCAGCATTTT. Amino acids: CASSEGVAGHNQPQHF. This chain joins TRBV6-1 and TRBJ1-5; no reliable D call. Germline V gene lookup returns CDR1 MNHNS and CDR2 SASEGT. This CDR3 has 16 amino acids. Trimming removed 1 base at V and 4 bases at J, with 14 bases between.

A word on this clone: Sequence at one end of the junction differs from germline and may be a read error. J is TRBJ2-1 and V is TRBV6-5; 10 bases are a match to TRBD2. Germline CDR1 and CDR2: MNHEY and SVGAGI. The CDR3 consists of 15 residues. This CDR3 is CASSSELAGYSEQFF. The CDR3 DNA is TGTGCCAGCAGTTCTGAACTAGCGGGGTACAGTGAGCAGTTCTTC.

The chain employs TRBV5-1 and TRBJ2-3; TRBD2 might be the D (6 bases). Germline CDR1 reads SGHRS; CDR2 reads YFSETQ. The CDR3 covers 15 residues. Trimming pared 5 bases from V and 0 bases from J, leaving 13 bases between. The CDR3 spells CASRVSGTSTDTQYF. CDR3 bases: TGCGCCAGCAGAGTTTCCGGGACTAGCACAGATACGCAGTATTTT. Full variable domain (rest looked up from reference TRBV5-1 and TRBJ2-3): KAGVTQTPRYLIKTRGQQVTLSCSPISGHRSVSWYQQTPGQGLQFLFEYFSETQRNKGNFPGRFSGRQFSNSRSEMNVSTLELGDSALYLCASRVSGTSTDTQYFGPGTRLTVL.

The chain is built from TRBV10-1 and TRBJ1-4; D not certain. V was clipped by 5 bases and J by 7 bases, with 14 bases between them. The CDR3 runs 14 residues. Germline V gives CDR1 WNHNN, CDR2 SYGVQD (reference sequence). The chain's CDR3 is CASSREARGEKLFF. CDR3 in DNA: TGCGCCAGCAGTAGGGAGGCCCGCGGTGAAAAACTGTTTTTT.

The chain links TRBV5-6 to TRBJ2-5; D ambiguous. Gene TRBJ2-7 matches the end of the DNA better, so the J call may be wrong. The germline V gene has CDR1 SGHDT and CDR2 YYEEEE. The CDR3 totals 13 residues. The CDR3 coding sequence is TGTGCCAGCAGCTTGGGTGCCAAATACGAGCAGTACTTC. This translates into CASSLGAKYEQYF.

Note on this clone: The sample carries other DNA sequences with the same CDR3. The CDR3: CASSIGGSSYEQYF. In nucleotides, the CDR3 is TGTGCCAGTAGTATAGGTGGCAGTTCCTACGAGCAGTACTTC. The chain is built from TRBV19 and TRBJ2-7; D not certain. Germline V gene data show CDR1 as LNHDA and CDR2 as SQIVND (reference sequence). CDR3 size: 14 residues. V gave up 1 base and J gave up 1 base, with 8 bases separating them.

This chain uses TRBV7-6 with TRBJ2-7, with D perhaps TRBD2 (5 bases). V lost 5 bases and J lost 5, with 19 bases in between. The germline V gene has CDR1 SGHVS and CDR2 FNYEAQ. This CDR3 is 15 amino acids long. This CDR3 is CASSPRLTGVDEQYF. CDR3 bases: TGTGCCAGCAGCCCCCGCCTGACCGGGGTTGACGAGCAGTACTTC. Full variable domain (outside the CDR3, taken from reference TRBV7-6 and TRBJ2-7): GAGVSQSPRYKVTKRGQDVALRCDPISGHVSLYWYRQALGQGPEFLTYFNYEAQQDKSGLPNDRFSAERPEGSISTLTIQRTEQRDSAMYRCASSPRLTGVDEQYFGPGTRLTVT.

This clone was seen a handful of times. The J gene is TRBJ1-1, the V gene TRBV19; D is unresolved. The CDR3 sequence is 13 residues long. Trimming left V 3 bases short and J 0 bases short, with 5 bases between. The germline V gene has CDR1 LNHDA and CDR2 SQIVND (reference sequence). This CDR3 is CASSIAVNTEAFF. CDR3 in DNA: TGTGCCAGTAGTATCGCAGTGAACACTGAAGCTTTCTTT. Supplemented by reference TRBV19 and TRBJ1-1, the full variable domain reads DGGITQSPKYLFRKEGQNVTLSCEQNLNHDAMYWYRQDPGQGLRLIYYSQIVNDFQKGDIAEGYSVSREKKESFPLTVTSAQKNPTAFYLCASSIAVNTEAFFGQGTRLTVV.

This clone turned up a few times. The V call is TRBV18, the J call TRBJ2-1, with D possibly matching TRBD1 (5 bases). Germline lookup yields CDR1 KGHSH and CDR2 LQKENI. This CDR3 comprises 15 residues. Trimming shortened V by 1 base and J by 3 bases, and 10 bases separated the two germline ends. CDR3 sequence: CASSPQSGRYNEQFF. CDR3 sequence (DNA): TGTGCCAGCTCACCACAGTCAGGGCGCTACAATGAGCAGTTCTTC.

The chain uses TRBV7-2 and TRBJ2-7; D not certain. In germline, CDR1 is SGHTA, CDR2 FQGNSA. Trimming left V 0 bases short and J 4 bases short, with 7 bases between. This CDR3 has 13 residues. The CDR3 DNA reads as TGTGCCAGCAGCTTAGCGCAGTTGTACGAGCAGTACTTC. It encodes CASSLAQLYEQYF.

The rearrangement links TRBV5-4 to TRBJ2-2; 11 positions agree with TRBD2. CDR1 is SGHNT, CDR2 YYREEE, per germline (reference sequence). V lost 6 bases, J lost 2 bases, and 6 bases stayed unmatched. There are 16 residues in the CDR3. In DNA, the CDR3 is TGTGCCAGCAACAAAGGGACTAGCGGTAACACCGGGGAGCTGTTTTTT. Its translation is CASNKGTSGNTGELFF.

The chain is built from TRBV19 and TRBJ2-7; the match to TRBD2 covers 13 bases. Germline-derived CDR1 and CDR2 are LNHDA and SQIVND (reference sequence). The CDR3 is made up of 15 amino acids. V was pared by 3 bases and J by 2 bases, with 1 base of the junction left unmatched. Here the CDR3 DNA reads TGTGCCAGTAGTATCGGGACTAGCGGGACCTACGAGCAGTACTTC. It codes for CASSIGTSGTYEQYF.

The V gene is TRBV19, the J gene TRBJ2-7; TRBD2 might be the D (6 bases). Germline V gene sequence: CDR1 LNHDA, CDR2 SQIVND (reference sequence). V was clipped by 1 base and J by 5 bases, with 9 bases between them. There are 13 residues in the CDR3. CDR3 sequence (DNA): TGTGCCAGTAGTATAGGCGGAGGGAACGAGCAGTACTTC. As protein: CASSIGGGNEQYF.

The rearrangement links TRBV6-5 to TRBJ2-7, with a possible D match to TRBD2 (6 bases). Per germline, CDR1 MNHEY and CDR2 SVGAGI. The CDR3 spans 15 residues. Between the trimmed V and J ends, which lost 0 bases and 7 bases, there was a span of 16 bases. CDR3 sequence reads: CASSYSDTWGEEQYF. CDR3 nucleotide sequence: TGTGCCAGCAGTTACTCCGACACCTGGGGGGAAGAGCAGTACTTC.

The chain links TRBV5-4 to TRBJ2-1; D is uncertain. V was shortened by 3 bases and J by 7 bases, with 8 bases between the two germline ends. CDR3 length: 12 residues. The germline V gene has CDR1 SGHNT and CDR2 YYREEE (reference sequence). The CDR3 coding sequence is TGTGCCAGCAGCTCTAGTATGAATGAGCAGTTCTTC. Amino acids: CASSSSMNEQFF.

V is TRBV5-1 and J is TRBJ2-4; TRBD1 agrees at 8 bases. The CDR3 runs 16 residues. The germline gives CDR1 SGHRS, CDR2 YFSETQ. Losses at the gene ends were 4 bases for V and 0 bases for J; bases not matched to a gene: 6. For the CDR3, the DNA is TGCGCCAGCAGCCCGGGACAGGCTTTAGCCAAAAACATTCAGTACTTC. Amino acids: CASSPGQALAKNIQYF.

The DNA for the CDR3 is TGCGCCAGCAGCCAAGGTTGGGAGAGCTCCTACGAGCAGTACTTC. It codes for CASSQGWESSYEQYF. V usage is TRBV4-1 and J usage is TRBJ2-7, with a tentative D call TRBD2 (5 bases). Trimming shortened V by 1 base and J by 0 bases, and 10 bases separated the two germline ends. CDR1 MGHRA and CDR2 YSYEKL come from the germline V gene. The CDR3 has 15 amino acids.

The chain joins TRBV28 to TRBJ1-2; D possibly corresponds to TRBD1 (5 bases). Trimming removed 2 bases from V and 6 bases from J, with 13 bases in between. This CDR3 comprises 14 residues. Germline loops: CDR1 MDHEN, CDR2 SYDVKM. This CDR3 reads CASSLVAGGDGYTF. As DNA, the CDR3 is TGTGCCAGCAGTTTAGTGGCGGGGGGGGATGGCTACACCTTC.

The chain links TRBV29-1 to TRBJ2-1; TRBD2 might be the D (6 bases). The CDR3 is made up of 14 amino acids. From germline, CDR1 is SQVTM and CDR2 ANQGSEA. Trimming pared 7 bases from V and 6 bases from J, leaving 19 bases between. The CDR3 bases are TGCAGCGCCAGAGCGGGCCCTAAGCCCAATGAGCAGTTCTTC. This codes for CSARAGPKPNEQFF.